This TCR beta chain was captured in a study of CXCR3-negative and CXCR3-positive naive CD8 T cells. General study findings and limits: TRBV-TRBJ usage matched between naive CXCR3-negative and CXCR3-positive cells but not between memory cells. Each naive subset displayed comparably high diversity, whereas memory CD8+ cells displayed much lower diversity.

A word on this clonotype: Its antigen remains unknown.

The libraries of TRB cDNA were prepared using 5' RACE with UMI labels. TCRdb reprocessed the 5' RACE reads, with one entry per CDR3 protein and no DNA. This table lists approximately 39,000 distinct CDR3 sequences. This CDR3 region has 15 residues. The V gene's germline CDR1 is SQVTM and CDR2 ANQGSEA. The clonotype originates from a human donor in good health. Some clones in this sample may be carry-over from other donors' samples. Sample: memory CD8+ T cells from blood. J is TRBJ2-5 and V is TRBV29-1; without DNA, the TCRdb call of TRBD1 cannot be checked. This chain's CDR3 is CSVEPETGALETQYF.